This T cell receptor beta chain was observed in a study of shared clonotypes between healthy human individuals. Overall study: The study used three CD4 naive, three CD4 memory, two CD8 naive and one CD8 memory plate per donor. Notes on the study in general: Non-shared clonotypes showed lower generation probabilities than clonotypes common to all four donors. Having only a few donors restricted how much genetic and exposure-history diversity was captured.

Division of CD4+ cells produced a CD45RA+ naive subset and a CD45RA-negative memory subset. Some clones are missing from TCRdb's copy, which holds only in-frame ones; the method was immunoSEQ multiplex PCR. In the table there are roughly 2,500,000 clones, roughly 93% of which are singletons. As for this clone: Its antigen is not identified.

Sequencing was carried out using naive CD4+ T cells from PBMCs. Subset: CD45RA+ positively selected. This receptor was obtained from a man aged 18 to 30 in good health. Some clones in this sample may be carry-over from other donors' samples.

This chain's CDR3 is CASSFLAGGKDEQFF. The CDR3 DNA follows: TGTGCCAGCAGCTTCCTCGCGGGAGGGAAGGATGAGCAGTTCTTC. V gene TRBV7-2 combines with J gene TRBJ2-1; 9 bases match TRBD2. Trimming took 3 bases from V and 8 from J; bases not matched to a gene: 8. The CDR3 consists of 15 residues. The germline V gene has CDR1 SGHTA and CDR2 FQGNSA.